These 31 T cell receptor beta chains came from one sample sequenced in a study of T cell repertoires in cytomegalovirus infection. TCRdb re-called the reads with MiXCR, one entry per CDR3 protein. The table records approximately 1,000,000 distinct CDR3 sequences, more than 25% of them present only once. The antigens these receptors bind are not known. The specimen was cultured CD8+ T cells from PBMCs, collected from culture after CMV antigen stimulation. The receptors originated from a human donor in good health (CMV status not recorded). Some clones in this sample may be carry-over from other donors' samples.

This clonotype was detected only a few times. This sequence joins TRBV7-6 and TRBJ1-1; D unclear. The CDR3 has 16 amino acids. The V end was cut by 5 bases, the J end by 7 bases, with 23 bases between. CDR1 and CDR2 from the germline V gene are SGHVS and FNYEAQ. As DNA, the CDR3 is TGTGCCAGCAGCCCGCCAGACATATATTCGGAAGATGAAGCTTTCTTT. Translating it yields CASSPPDIYSEDEAFF. Full variable domain (missing parts from reference TRBV7-6 and TRBJ1-1): GAGVSQSPRYKVTKRGQDVALRCDPISGHVSLYWYRQALGQGPEFLTYFNYEAQQDKSGLPNDRFSAERPEGSISTLTIQRTEQRDSAMYRCASSPPDIYSEDEAFFGQGTRLTVV.

This chain joins TRBV19 and TRBJ2-2; the match to TRBD1 covers 7 bases. This CDR3 is built from 16 residues. The germline V gene has CDR1 LNHDA and CDR2 SQIVND (reference sequence). J gave up 6 bases and V 9 bases, and 16 bases lay outside the gene matches. In nucleotides, the CDR3 is TGTGCCAGCGCCCCGTCGTACAGGGGTTTGTCCGGGGAGCTGTTTTTT. This encodes CASAPSYRGLSGELFF. The variable domain in full, completed from reference TRBV19 and TRBJ2-2, reads DGGITQSPKYLFRKEGQNVTLSCEQNLNHDAMYWYRQDPGQGLRLIYYSQIVNDFQKGDIAEGYSVSREKKESFPLTVTSAQKNPTAFYLCASAPSYRGLSGELFFGEGSRLTVL.

V and J are TRBV6-2 or TRBV6-3 and TRBJ2-6; the D gene is possibly TRBD1 (6 bases). The germline V gene has CDR1 MNHEY and CDR2 SVGEGT. Deletions cut 4 bases from V and 12 bases from J, with 13 bases between. The CDR3 spans 13 residues. The CDR3 spells CASSSADSAVLTF. DNA of the CDR3: TGTGCCAGCAGTTCCGCGGACAGCGCCGTCCTGACTTTC.

The sample holds many counts of this clonotype. The chain has TRBV6-4 and TRBJ2-1; 14 bases are shared with TRBD2. This CDR3 spans 15 amino acids. Germline CDR1 is MRHNA and CDR2 is SNTAGT. After removal of 0 bases from V and 8 bases from J, the junction contained 0 bases not matched to a gene. The CDR3 DNA reads as TGTGCCAGCAGTGACTCGACTAGCGGGGGGGATGAGCAGTTCTTC. It encodes CASSDSTSGGDEQFF.

The chain links TRBV7-2 to TRBJ1-1; the D is unclear. Trimming cost V 1 base and J 6 bases, with 18 bases left between them. The CDR3 covers 16 residues. The germline V gene encodes CDR1 SGHTA and CDR2 FQGNSA. The CDR3 sequence: CASSLGVVGSRAEAFF. The CDR3 DNA is TGTGCCAGCAGCTTAGGGGTTGTGGGTAGTCGCGCTGAAGCTTTCTTT.

The chain has TRBV7-3 and TRBJ1-2; unclear D gene. The CDR3 contains 14 residues. Trimming took 2 bases from V and 4 from J, leaving 11 bases between them. Germline V CDR1 and CDR2: SGHTA, FQGTGA. The CDR3 DNA follows: TGTGCCAGCAGCTTAGAGAAGGGCAGCTATGGCTACACCTTC. Translation gives CASSLEKGSYGYTF.

Notes on this clonotype: One end of the junction does not line up with germline, which may come from a read error. J is TRBJ2-7 and V is TRBV7-9; 7 bases line up with TRBD2. This CDR3 comprises 13 residues. Germline V gene data show CDR1 as SEHNR and CDR2 as FQNEAQ (reference sequence). The CDR3 coding sequence is TGTGTCAGCAGCAACCGGGAGGCCTACGAGCAGTACTTC. Translating it yields CVSSNREAYEQYF. Full variable domain (rest looked up from reference TRBV7-9 and TRBJ2-7): DTGVSQNPRHKITKRGQNVTFRCDPISEHNRLYWYRQTLGQGPEFLTYFQNEAQLEKSRLLSDRFSAERPKGSFSTLEIQRTEQGDSAMYLCVSSNREAYEQYFGPGTRLTVT.

This chain links TRBV27 with TRBJ1-2; D call uncertain. Germline assignment: CDR1 MNHEY and CDR2 SMNVEV (reference sequence). V was pared by 8 bases and J by 2 bases, with 21 bases between. This CDR3 has 16 residues. Here the CDR3 reads CASCSVPERFNYGYTF. DNA for the CDR3: TGTGCCAGCTGTTCAGTCCCCGAAAGATTCAACTATGGCTACACCTTC.

V and J are TRBV11-3 and TRBJ2-2; D is unclear. This CDR3 region has 17 residues. The germline V gene has CDR1 SGHNT and CDR2 YENEEA. V dropped 1 base and J dropped 3 bases, with 15 bases sitting between them. CDR3 DNA: TGTGCCAGCAGCTTAGGATCGGTTGACCTGCACACCGGGGAGCTGTTTTTT. It yields the protein CASSLGSVDLHTGELFF.

The chain uses TRBV4-1 and TRBJ2-7, with no clear D. Trimming pared 0 bases from V and 0 bases from J, leaving 9 bases between. Germline-derived CDR1 and CDR2 are MGHRA and YSYEKL. This CDR3 spans 15 amino acids. The CDR3 bases are TGCGCCAGCAGCCAAGAGGACCTGAACTCCTACGAGCAGTACTTC. Amino acids: CASSQEDLNSYEQYF.

The chain carries TRBV7-6 and TRBJ2-7, with a possible D match to TRBD2 (6 bases). Trimming took off 8 bases at V and 0 bases at J, with 14 bases between the two ends. This CDR3 is 14 amino acids long. Germline CDR1 and CDR2: SGHVS and FNYEAQ. This CDR3 is CASGGTGLSYEQYF. CDR3 nucleotides: TGTGCCAGCGGCGGGACCGGCCTCTCCTACGAGCAGTACTTC.

This chain uses TRBV6-2 or TRBV6-3 with TRBJ2-2; D perhaps matches TRBD2 (6 bases). Per germline, CDR1 MNHEY and CDR2 SVGEGT. Trimming cost V 7 bases and J 1 base, with 16 bases left between them. The CDR3 totals 16 residues. The CDR3 nucleotides read TGTGCCAGCACCAGGCGGGGAAGCTTGAACACCGGGGAGCTGTTTTTT. Amino acids: CASTRRGSLNTGELFF.

V and J are TRBV5-6 and TRBJ2-4; 11 nucleotides match TRBD1. The CDR3 covers 15 residues. CDR1 and CDR2 from the germline V gene are SGHDT and YYEEEE. The V gene end was trimmed by 4 bases and the J gene end by 9 bases; junction bases not matched to a gene: 9. As DNA, the CDR3 is TGTGCCAGCAGCCGGGGACAGGGGGGCAAGGGCATTCAGTACTTC. Translated, it gives CASSRGQGGKGIQYF.

This chain's CDR3 is CASSFLTRGTMNTEAFF. The DNA of the CDR3 is TGTGCCAGCAGTTTCTTGACGAGAGGGACCATGAACACTGAAGCTTTCTTT. V usage is TRBV28 and J usage is TRBJ1-1, with D perhaps matching TRBD1 (5 bases). V was clipped by 3 bases and J by 0 bases, with 17 bases between them. The CDR3 extends over 17 amino acids. The germline gives CDR1 MDHEN, CDR2 SYDVKM.

There are a few counts of this clonotype. This chain connects TRBV13 to TRBJ1-3; 7 bases are shared with TRBD1. CDR1 is PRHDT and CDR2 is FYEKMQ in the germline V gene (reference sequence). The junction had 14 bases not matched to a gene; V was cut back by 7 bases and J by 5 bases. This CDR3 has 16 residues. Here the CDR3 reads CASTATGSSNRNTIYF. In DNA, the CDR3 is TGTGCCAGCACCGCGACAGGGTCCTCTAATAGAAACACCATATATTTT.

The rearrangement joins TRBV6-6 to TRBJ1-2; a weak D match, TRBD1 (6 bases). Trimming took off 4 bases at V and 7 bases at J, with 16 bases between the two ends. This CDR3 is 14 amino acids long. Germline V gives CDR1 MNHNY, CDR2 SVGAGI (reference sequence). This chain's CDR3 is CASSLPLGGSGYTF. CDR3 coding DNA: TGTGCCAGCAGTTTACCGTTAGGGGGGTCTGGCTACACCTTC.

The chain joins TRBV2 to TRBJ2-1; 12 bases are shared with TRBD2. Trimming at V came to 3 bases and at J to 7 bases, leaving 4 bases not matched to a gene. Germline CDR1 SNHLY, CDR2 FYNNEI. The CDR3 runs to 15 residues. CDR3 region: CASSELAGGGNEQFF. The CDR3 DNA reads TGTGCCAGCAGTGAGCTAGCGGGGGGGGGGAATGAGCAGTTCTTC.

Concerning this clonotype: This CDR3 fails to terminate in the conserved phenylalanine or tryptophan, so it likely reflects a read error. V is TRBV2 and J is TRBJ2-2, with D possibly matching TRBD1 (6 bases). V lost 5 bases to trimming and J lost 5 bases, with 21 bases between them. Germline CDR1 reads SNHLY; CDR2 reads FYNNEI. The CDR3 has 17 residues. The CDR3 DNA is TGTGCCAGCAGTAAACTTCCACAGGGTCGGACGACCGGGGAGCTGTTTTCT. Its protein is CASSKLPQGRTTGELFS.

The V gene is TRBV20-1, the J gene TRBJ2-7, with D maybe TRBD1 (5 bases). Deletions cut 2 bases from V and 0 bases from J, with 8 bases between. Germline V gene data show CDR1 as DFQATT and CDR2 as SNEGSKA (reference sequence). The CDR3 has 13 amino acids. CDR3 sequence (DNA): TGCAGTGCTAGACAGGGTAGCTCCTACGAGCAGTACGTC. This encodes CSARQGSSYEQYV.

The table lists this clonotype with many counts. V and J are TRBV7-9 and TRBJ2-4; D is unresolved. The CDR3 has 12 amino acids. Germline assignment: CDR1 SEHNR and CDR2 FQNEAQ (reference sequence). V lost 5 bases and J lost 7, with 9 bases in between. The CDR3 here is CASSGQKNIQYF. DNA of the CDR3: TGTGCCAGCAGCGGTCAGAAGAACATTCAGTACTTC.

The chain employs TRBV28 and TRBJ2-2, with 12 nucleotides matching TRBD2. The CDR3 spans 18 residues. Germline values: CDR1 MDHEN, CDR2 SYDVKM. V gave up 3 bases and J gave up 5 bases; unmatched junction bases: 10. The DNA of the CDR3 is TGTGCCAGCAGTTTCCCCGCAACTAGCGGGGGGTGGACCGGGGAGCTGTTTTTT. Its protein is CASSFPATSGGWTGELFF.

This clonotype was found a few times. The chain recombines TRBV29-1 with TRBJ2-2, with D possibly TRBD1 on 6 matching bases. The CDR3 totals 12 residues. Germline CDR1 is SQVTM and CDR2 is ANQGSEA. V was cut by 5 bases and J by 5 bases, with 9 bases left in between. CDR3 sequence (DNA): TGCAGCGTTCCCCAGGGGACCGGGGAGCTGTTTTTT. Protein product: CSVPQGTGELFF.

CDR3 bases: TGTGCCAGCAGTTTGCCCGACAGGGGAGGGAACTATGGCTACACCTTC. Protein product: CASSLPDRGGNYGYTF. The V call is TRBV28, the J call TRBJ1-2, with 8 bases fitting TRBD1. The V segment lost 3 bases and the J segment 2 bases; nucleotides outside the gene matches: 8. Germline V CDR1 and CDR2: MDHEN, SYDVKM. The CDR3 has 16 amino acids.

The rearrangement uses TRBV2 and TRBJ2-5, with a weak D call TRBD1 (6 bases). The CDR3 has 13 residues. Germline loops: CDR1 SNHLY, CDR2 FYNNEI. Trimming took off 11 bases at V and 2 bases at J, with 15 bases between the two ends. The CDR3 loop reads CAGNIRGQETQYF. DNA of the CDR3: TGTGCCGGGAACATCAGGGGACAAGAGACCCAGTACTTC.

The gene calls are TRBV6-1 and TRBJ2-5; D may be TRBD1 (5 bases). With 0 bases removed from V and 3 bases from J, the gap between germline ends came to 11 bases. This CDR3 region has 15 residues. CDR1 is MNHNS and CDR2 is SASEGT in the germline V gene. CDR3 nucleotide sequence: TGTGCCAGCAGTGAAGCAGCAGGGCTCGAAGAGACCCAGTACTTC. Translated, it gives CASSEAAGLEETQYF.

This clonotype was observed a handful of times. The chain couples TRBV20-1 to TRBJ2-1; D unresolved. CDR1 and CDR2 from the germline V gene are DFQATT and SNEGSKA (reference sequence). This CDR3 spans 16 amino acids. Between the trimmed V and J ends, which lost 0 bases and 1 base, there was a span of 13 bases. The CDR3 sequence: CSARDLERSSYNEQFF. CDR3 nucleotide sequence: TGCAGTGCTAGAGATCTTGAACGAAGTTCCTACAATGAGCAGTTCTTC.

V is TRBV19 and J is TRBJ2-1, with a possible D match to TRBD1 (5 bases). The CDR3 sequence is 16 residues long. Germline CDR1 is LNHDA and CDR2 is SQIVND (reference sequence). V gave up 5 bases and J gave up 0 bases, with 14 bases separating them. CDR3 bases: TGTGCCAGTAGTTGGGGCTTTCCGAGCTCCTACAATGAGCAGTTCTTC. It yields the protein CASSWGFPSSYNEQFF.

This clonotype was observed once. The CDR3 protein is CASSPGQGNTIYF. The CDR3 DNA sequence: TGTGCCAGCAGTCCGGGACAGGGAAACACCATATATTTT. V and J are TRBV27 and TRBJ1-3; 7 positions match TRBD1. The V gene end was trimmed by 5 bases and the J gene end by 4 bases; junction bases not matched to a gene: 2. Germline V gene data show CDR1 as MNHEY and CDR2 as SMNVEV (reference sequence). CDR3 length equals 13 residues.

V gene TRBV7-6 combines with J gene TRBJ1-2; D remains unclear. The V and J ends lost 1 base and 8 bases respectively, with 11 bases between them. Germline V lookup: CDR1 SGHVS, CDR2 FNYEAQ. The CDR3 consists of 13 residues. The CDR3 nucleotides are TGTGCCAGCAGCTTAGGAGCCTCGGAAGGCTACACCTTC. Translated: CASSLGASEGYTF.

In this sample, this clonotype turned up a few times. The chain employs TRBV7-9 and TRBJ1-4, with D perhaps TRBD1 (6 bases). The V gene lost 3 bases and the J gene lost 2 bases, with 10 bases spanning the gap. Germline V CDR1 and CDR2: SEHNR, FQNEAQ (reference sequence). The CDR3 is 15 residues long. The CDR3 region is CASSFTGRTNEKLFF. The CDR3 nucleotides read TGTGCCAGCAGCTTCACAGGGAGGACTAATGAAAAACTGTTTTTT.

This clonotype has just one count. The chain links TRBV3-1 to TRBJ2-1; D is perhaps TRBD1 or TRBD2 (5 bases each). The V gene lost 1 base and the J gene lost 7 bases, with 14 bases spanning the gap. The CDR3 is 15 residues long. Looked up from germline, CDR1 is LGHDT and CDR2 is YNNKEL (reference sequence). CDR3 nucleotide sequence: TGTGCCAGCAGCCAAGGGGGGACGAGGAAGAATGAGCAGTTCTTC. It yields the protein CASSQGGTRKNEQFF.